A single sample is the source of the 20 T cell receptor beta chains below, sequenced in a study of blood T cell repertoires in COVID-19. Using immunoSEQ multiplex PCR, the repertoire was profiled, and TCRdb retains in-frame clones only, with some absent. Here the sample spans approximately 530,000 clones, roughly 91% being singletons. Source material: peripheral blood. All receptors come from a woman aged 50 to 60 with COVID-19, enrolled during active disease.

This clone has just one count. The gene calls are TRBV7-9 and TRBJ1-3; the match to TRBD1 covers 11 bases. Unmatched junction bases numbered 8, after V lost 1 base and J lost 3 bases. The CDR3 length is 18 residues. CDR1 and CDR2 from the germline V gene are SEHNR and FQNEAQ (reference sequence). DNA of the CDR3: TGTGCCAGCAGCTTAGGGACAGGGGGCAGAGGAGGTGGAAACACCATATATTTT. The encoded protein is CASSLGTGGRGGGNTIYF.

The chain links TRBV12-3 or TRBV12-4 to TRBJ1-1, with D maybe TRBD1 (5 bases). This CDR3 is built from 12 residues. V was pared by 8 bases and J by 7 bases, with 14 bases between. The CDR3 bases are TGTGCCAGCGACGACAGCTCCGGTGAAGCTTTCTTT. It is translated as CASDDSSGEAFF.

The V call is TRBV10-2, the J call TRBJ2-7; D is perhaps TRBD1 (5 bases). Germline V gene lookup returns CDR1 WSHSY and CDR2 SAAADI. V was trimmed by 3 bases and J by 6 bases, leaving 21 bases between them. The CDR3 runs 16 residues. The CDR3 region is CASSDPRQGGRSEQYF. DNA of the CDR3: TGCGCCAGCAGTGACCCTAGGCAGGGCGGTCGTTCCGAGCAGTACTTC.

In its sample, this clone was seen many times. V usage is TRBV6-5 and J usage is TRBJ2-1; D possibly corresponds to TRBD2 (6 bases). V lost 10 bases, J lost 4 bases, and 14 bases lay in between. Looked up from germline, CDR1 is MNHEY and CDR2 is SVGAGI. CDR3 size: 13 residues. CDR3 region: CATPREHYNEQFF. The CDR3 DNA follows: TGTGCCACTCCCCGGGAGCATTACAATGAGCAGTTCTTC.

V is TRBV14 and J is TRBJ1-1; D remains ambiguous. Trimming took off 1 base at V and 11 bases at J, with 11 bases between the two ends. CDR1 and CDR2 (germline): SGHDN, FVKESK. The CDR3 sequence is 12 residues long. The CDR3 bases are TGTGCCAGCAGCCAAGCGGGTCTTGCGGCTTTCTTT. Its protein product is CASSQAGLAAFF.

CDR3 in DNA: TGTGCCAGCAGCCAACAGGGGACTAATGAAAAACTGTTTTTT. This sequence encodes CASSQQGTNEKLFF. The chain joins TRBV7-2 to TRBJ1-4, with 7 nucleotides matching TRBD1. Germline V gene sequence: CDR1 SGHTA, CDR2 FQGNSA. The V and J ends lost 5 bases and 2 bases, in that order; junction bases with no gene match: 2. The CDR3 extends over 14 amino acids.

The J gene is TRBJ2-7, the V gene TRBV2, with 10 positions matching TRBD1. Unmatched junction bases numbered 4, after V lost 7 bases and J lost 1 base. In germline, CDR1 is SNHLY, CDR2 FYNNEI. The CDR3 has 14 residues. CDR3 nucleotide sequence: TGTGCCAGCAACCGGGACAGGGGATCCTACGAGCAGTACTTC. Translated, it gives CASNRDRGSYEQYF.

The CDR3 DNA sequence: TGTGCCAGCAGTCCCGGGACAGGGGGTTACGAAAAACTGTTTTTT. Translation: CASSPGTGGYEKLFF. The chain links TRBV6-4 to TRBJ1-4; 11 bases are shared with TRBD1. The V and J ends lost 5 bases and 8 bases, in that order; junction bases with no gene match: 7. The length of the CDR3 is 15 residues. Germline CDR1 and CDR2: MRHNA and SNTAGT.

The V and J genes are TRBV3-1 (or the pseudogene TRBV3-2) and TRBJ1-6; maybe TRBD1 (5 bases). This CDR3 has 15 residues. V was pared by 1 base and J by 9 bases, with 13 bases between. The V gene's germline CDR1 is LGHDT and CDR2 YNNKEL (reference sequence). The CDR3 here is CASSQAIGAGSPLHF. DNA of the CDR3: TGTGCCAGCAGCCAAGCAATAGGGGCCGGTTCACCCCTCCACTTT.

The chain is built from TRBV2 and TRBJ2-1; perhaps TRBD2 as D (5 bases). CDR3 length: 10 amino acids. Trimming stripped 8 bases from V and 8 bases from J, with 7 bases between. Germline V gives CDR1 SNHLY, CDR2 FYNNEI. For the CDR3, the DNA is TGTGCCAGCGAGGGCGATGAGCAGTTCTTC. Amino acids: CASEGDEQFF.

V is TRBV3-1 (or the pseudogene TRBV3-2) and J is TRBJ1-1; D may be TRBD1 (6 bases). The CDR3 has 14 residues. CDR1 is LGHDT, CDR2 YNNKEL, per germline (reference sequence). Deletions cut 4 bases from V and 5 bases from J, with 14 bases between. The CDR3 region is CASSPQGLRTEAFF. Here the CDR3 DNA reads TGTGCCAGCAGCCCACAGGGATTGAGAACTGAAGCTTTCTTT.

The rearrangement uses TRBV11-1 and TRBJ2-7, with 8 nucleotides matching TRBD1. J lost 5 bases, V lost 4 bases, and 10 bases had no gene match. From germline, CDR1 is SGHAT and CDR2 FQDESV (reference sequence). The CDR3 has 15 amino acids. The CDR3, as DNA: TGTGCCAGCAGCTATCAGGACAGGGCTTACGACGAGCAGTACTTC. Its translation is CASSYQDRAYDEQYF.

The chain has TRBV24-1 and TRBJ2-2, with 8 positions matching TRBD2. Germline V lookup: CDR1 KGHDR, CDR2 SFDVKD. Trimming cost V 5 bases and J 3 bases; bases outside gene matches: 4. The CDR3 totals 15 residues. The CDR3 nucleotides read TGTGCCACCAGTGCCGGGCGGGGGGACACCGGGGAGCTGTTTTTT. As protein: CATSAGRGDTGELFF.

This sequence joins TRBV6-6 and TRBJ1-6, with 7 bases identical to TRBD1. Per germline, CDR1 MNHNY and CDR2 SVGAGI (reference sequence). The CDR3 is made up of 16 amino acids. J was trimmed by 6 bases and V by 0 bases; bases with no gene match: 5. The DNA for the CDR3 is TGTGCCAGCAGTTACTCAGGGGGCTATGGTAATTCACCCCTCCACTTT. It yields the protein CASSYSGGYGNSPLHF.

This clone was observed once. This chain connects TRBV27 to TRBJ1-1, with D unresolved. Trimming took 8 bases from V and 1 from J, leaving 11 bases between them. The CDR3 runs to 13 residues. CDR1 is MNHEY and CDR2 is SMNVEV in the germline V gene (reference sequence). The CDR3 protein is CASSKWQNTEAFF. CDR3 sequence (DNA): TGTGCCAGCTCAAAGTGGCAGAACACTGAAGCTTTCTTT.

This clone has a handful of counts. The V and J genes are TRBV5-1 and TRBJ2-7; 8 bases line up with TRBD1. The CDR3 consists of 15 residues. Germline trimming cut 4 bases from V and 2 bases from J; bases unmatched to any gene: 8. The germline V gene has CDR1 SGHRS and CDR2 YFSETQ. The CDR3 nucleotides read TGCGCCAGCAGCCATCGACAGGGGAGTACCTACGAGCAGTACTTC. This codes for CASSHRQGSTYEQYF. The entire variable domain, with the rest obtained from reference TRBV5-1 and TRBJ2-7, is as follows: KAGVTQTPRYLIKTRGQQVTLSCSPISGHRSVSWYQQTPGQGLQFLFEYFSETQRNKGNFPGRFSGRQFSNSRSEMNVSTLELGDSALYLCASSHRQGSTYEQYFGPGTRLTVT.

In DNA form, the CDR3 reads TGTGCCAGCAGTAACCTAGGGGAGGGTACTGGGGCCAACGTCCTGACTTTC. Its translation is CASSNLGEGTGANVLTF. The chain couples TRBV5-6 to TRBJ2-6; 7 bases match TRBD2. Unmatched junction bases numbered 10, after V lost 5 bases and J lost 2 bases. This CDR3 spans 17 amino acids. Germline V gene sequence: CDR1 SGHDT, CDR2 YYEEEE. The variable domain in full, with the rest retrieved from reference TRBV5-6 and TRBJ2-6, is DAGVTQSPTHLIKTRGQQVTLRCSPKSGHDTVSWYQQALGQGPQFIFQYYEEEERQRGNFPDRFSGHQFPNYSSELNVNALLLGDSALYLCASSNLGEGTGANVLTFGAGSRLTVL.

The chain carries TRBV6-5 and TRBJ2-1, with 7 bases fitting TRBD2. Looked up from germline, CDR1 is MNHEY and CDR2 is SVGAGI. The CDR3 sequence is 14 residues long. Unmatched junction bases numbered 10, after V lost 7 bases and J lost 7 bases. CDR3 in amino acids: CASKSGARRNEQFF. The DNA of the CDR3 is TGTGCCAGCAAGAGCGGGGCCCGTCGGAATGAGCAGTTCTTC.

V gene TRBV7-2 combines with J gene TRBJ2-3; D unresolved. Trimming pared 5 bases from V and 2 bases from J, leaving 5 bases between. The V gene's germline CDR1 is SGHTA and CDR2 FQGNSA. The length of the CDR3 is 12 residues. In DNA form, the CDR3 reads TGTGCCAGCAGCCCTTACACAGATACGCAGTATTTT. Its translation is CASSPYTDTQYF.

The rearrangement links TRBV7-2 to TRBJ1-2; D is perhaps TRBD1 (6 bases). V lost 5 bases and J 7 bases, leaving 23 bases between the germline ends. The CDR3 consists of 16 residues. From germline, CDR1 is SGHTA and CDR2 FQGNSA. The CDR3, as DNA: TGTGCCAGCAGCATTAACGCCGGGGGGGCCACGCGTGGCTACACCTTC. Its translation is CASSINAGGATRGYTF.